This TCR beta chain was sequenced in a study of blood T cell repertoires in COVID-19. As for the study in general: Samples taken during acute and convalescent COVID-19 were collected in the United States, Italy and Spain. PBMCs, B-cell-depleted T cells, or T cells were the source of the cDNA or gDNA that made up the material.

In terms of age and location, participants ranged from roughly 18 to 95 years and lived in around 22 US areas. In the original workflow: By means of reference gene primer amplification, nucleated cell counts were estimated. Method: immunoSEQ multiplex PCR; TCRdb's copy keeps in-frame clones and lacks some. Clone size and V and J calls were adopted from that table, with D and trimming inferred from the DNA. The sample carries around 230,000 clones, about 91% recorded once. CDR1 and CDR2 from the germline V gene are MNHEY and SMNVEV (reference sequence). Trimming removed 4 bases at V and 1 base at J, with 13 bases between. This CDR3 is 15 amino acids long.

This TCR came from a man aged 18 to 29 with acute COVID-19. The V call is TRBV27, the J call TRBJ1-1; tentative D call: TRBD1 (5 bases). Sequencing used PBMCs or T cells enriched from blood (not recorded which). This chain's CDR3 is CASSSAVRANTEAFF. The CDR3, as DNA: TGTGCCAGCAGTTCTGCCGTCAGGGCGAACACTGAAGCTTTCTTT.